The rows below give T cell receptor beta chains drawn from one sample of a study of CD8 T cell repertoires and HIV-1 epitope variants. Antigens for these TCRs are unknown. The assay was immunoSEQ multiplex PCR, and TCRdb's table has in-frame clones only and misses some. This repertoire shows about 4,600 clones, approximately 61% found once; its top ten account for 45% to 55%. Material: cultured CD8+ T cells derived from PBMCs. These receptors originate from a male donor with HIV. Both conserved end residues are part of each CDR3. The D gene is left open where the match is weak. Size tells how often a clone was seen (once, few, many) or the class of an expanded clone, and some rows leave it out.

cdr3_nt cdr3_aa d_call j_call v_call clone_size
TGTGCCAGTAGTTCTGTTACGTGGGGGGGGAATCAGCCCCAGCATTTT CASSSVTWGGNQPQHF . TRBJ1-5 TRBV19 once
TGTGCCAGCAGCCTAGGGGACAGCGGGAGGGGTGGCTACACCTTC CASSLGDSGRGGYTF TRBD1 TRBJ1-2 TRBV11-2 once
TGCGCCAGCAGCCAGGACACCGGGGAGCTGTTTTTT CASSQDTGELFF . TRBJ2-2 TRBV4-1 few
TGTGCCAGCAGCGACGTCAAGATGGGCAGCTACGAGCAGTACTTC CASSDVKMGSYEQYF . TRBJ2-7 TRBV28 once
TGTGCCAGTAGTATAAGTAGCCTAAGCACAGATACGCAGTATTTT CASSISSLSTDTQYF . TRBJ2-3 TRBV19 .
TGTGCCGGGCATGACTCCGGGGCCCGAAAACTGTTTTTT CAGHDSGARKLFF . TRBJ1-4 TRBV30 .
TGTGCCAGTAGTCTCCGGATGGTATCTGGGGATGGCTACACCTTC CASSLRMVSGDGYTF . TRBJ1-2 TRBV19 once
TGTGCCAGCAGTTGGGACGGGGGGGAGACCCAGTACTTC CASSWDGGETQYF TRBD2 TRBJ2-5 TRBV6-5 .
TGTGCCAGCAGCCTCGGGACGCACCAAGAGACCCAGTACTTC CASSLGTHQETQYF . TRBJ2-5 TRBV6-5 .
TGTGCCACCGAAGATGCCACTTCCTACGAGCAGTACTTC CATEDATSYEQYF . TRBJ2-7 TRBV15 few